The present T cell receptor beta chain was sequenced within a study of beta chain features in type 1 diabetes. Study information: Across every sample, 100 million to 130 million sorted cells were examined in total. Study results and limitations: Insertion counts at VDJ junctions were lower in type 1 diabetes patients, who also showed more deletions there.

As to this clone: As yet, its antigen is unknown. Other DNA sequences within the sample encode an identical CDR3.

Germline CDR1 is LGHNA and CDR2 is YNFKEQ. The trim removed 3 bases at V and 4 bases at J, leaving 4 bases unmatched. This CDR3 is built from 14 residues. Expressed TCRB transcripts got sequenced, as all isolated RNA was reverse transcribed. Some clones are missing from TCRdb's copy, which holds only in-frame ones; the method was immunoSEQ multiplex PCR. The profile shows about 320,000 clones, 14% of them singletons. The V gene is TRBV4-2, the J gene TRBJ2-5; 8 bases align to TRBD2. The sequencing sample was made of central memory CD4+ T cells from blood. The source is a man aged 25-45 years in good health. The CDR3 DNA follows: TGTGCCAGCAGCCAGAGCGGGGGAGCAGAGACCCAGTACTTC. Its translation is CASSQSGGAETQYF.